This TCR beta chain was recovered during a study of T cell responses to AZD1222 COVID-19 vaccine. The wider study: Samples with a second dose at about 4 or about 12 weeks were pooled together.

The CDR3 runs to 14 residues. The junction had 4 bases not matched to a gene; V was cut back by 3 bases and J by 10 bases. Germline lookup yields CDR1 MDHEN and CDR2 SYDVKM. Libraries were prepared by immunoSEQ multiplex PCR; TCRdb keeps only in-frame clonotypes and omits some of them. The sample has some 100,000 clones; roughly 92% are singletons. This clone was seen a single time. The antigen remains undetermined. Overall study results and limits: Along spike, vaccine-associated CD4 TCRs were found throughout, with dominance at 160-218 and 743-854. Every sample of the repertoires postdated the peak T cell response. Spike-specific TCR breadth rose after two AZD1222 doses, and depth rose as well.

The input for sequencing was peripheral blood, taken on day 0 of AZD1222 vaccination. The genes are TRBV28 and TRBJ1-6; 9 nucleotides agree with TRBD1. This TCR came from an adult in good health. The CDR3 DNA reads TGTGCCAGCAGTTTGTACGGACAGGGGTCACCCCTCCACTTT. This sequence encodes CASSLYGQGSPLHF.